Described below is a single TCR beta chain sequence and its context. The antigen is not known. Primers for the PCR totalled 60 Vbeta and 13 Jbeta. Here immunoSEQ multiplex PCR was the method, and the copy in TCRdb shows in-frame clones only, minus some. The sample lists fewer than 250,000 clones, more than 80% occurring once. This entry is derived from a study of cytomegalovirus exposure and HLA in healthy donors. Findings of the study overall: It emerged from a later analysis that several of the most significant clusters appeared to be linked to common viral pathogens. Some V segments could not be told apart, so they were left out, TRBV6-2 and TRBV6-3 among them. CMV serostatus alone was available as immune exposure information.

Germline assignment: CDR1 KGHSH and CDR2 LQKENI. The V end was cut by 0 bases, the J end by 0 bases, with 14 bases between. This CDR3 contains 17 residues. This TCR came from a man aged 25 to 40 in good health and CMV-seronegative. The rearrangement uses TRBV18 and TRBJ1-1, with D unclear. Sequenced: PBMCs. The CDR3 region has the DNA TGTGCCAGCTCACCACCGCTGAGGGCCCTCTTGAACACTGAAGCTTTCTTT. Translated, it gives CASSPPLRALLNTEAFF.